Shown below are 17 T cell receptor beta chains from a single sample sequenced in a study of T cell responses to AZD1222 COVID-19 vaccine. TCRdb's copy holds only in-frame clones and misses some; the assay was immunoSEQ multiplex PCR. The data hold roughly 80,000 clones, with around nine tenths observed a single time. The specimen was peripheral blood, collected on day 0 of MenACWY control vaccination. The source is an adult in good health.

The chain links TRBV5-4 to TRBJ1-6; D call uncertain. Looked up from germline, CDR1 is SGHNT and CDR2 is YYREEE (reference sequence). This CDR3 has 13 residues. Trimming cost V 3 bases and J 8 bases, with 9 bases left between them. The chain's CDR3 is CASSSTSDSPLHF. The CDR3 coding sequence is TGTGCCAGCAGCTCGACCAGCGATTCACCCCTCCACTTT.

The chain couples TRBV9 to TRBJ1-2, with D unresolved. Trimming removed 2 bases from V and 0 bases from J, with 8 bases in between. Germline CDR1 SGDLS, CDR2 YYNGEE. The CDR3 totals 14 residues. The CDR3 DNA reads as TGTGCCAGCAGCGTCAGAGGAACTAACTATGGCTACACCTTC. Residues: CASSVRGTNYGYTF. Variable domain in full (rest from reference TRBV9 and TRBJ1-2): DSGVTQTPKHLITATGQRVTLRCSPRSGDLSVYWYQQSLDQGLQFLIQYYNGEERAKGNILERFSAQQFPDLHSELNLSSLELGDSALYFCASSVRGTNYGYTFGSGTRLTVV.

The J gene is TRBJ1-2, the V gene TRBV6-5; 8 nucleotides align to TRBD1. Per germline, CDR1 MNHEY and CDR2 SVGAGI. This CDR3 comprises 15 residues. The junction had 9 bases not matched to a gene; V was cut back by 8 bases and J by 1 base. The CDR3 sequence: CASFLPGQVNYGYTF. DNA of the CDR3: TGTGCCAGCTTTCTCCCGGGACAGGTTAACTATGGCTACACCTTC.

V usage is TRBV11-2 and J usage is TRBJ1-2; tentatively, D is TRBD1 (6 bases). This CDR3 region has 14 residues. Between the trimmed V and J ends, which lost 3 bases and 1 base, there was a span of 9 bases. Germline assignment: CDR1 SGHAT and CDR2 FQNNGV. CDR3 residues: CASSFTGINYGYTF. The CDR3 nucleotides are TGTGCCAGCAGCTTTACAGGGATTAACTATGGCTACACCTTC.

The V and J genes are TRBV2 and TRBJ2-7, with 10 bases fitting TRBD1. The junction had 4 bases not matched to a gene; V was cut back by 5 bases and J by 3 bases. The CDR3 is 14 amino acids. Germline lookup yields CDR1 SNHLY and CDR2 FYNNEI. The CDR3 loop reads CASSPDRGRYEQYF. The CDR3, as DNA: TGTGCCAGCAGTCCTGACAGGGGGCGCTACGAGCAGTACTTC. Variable domain in full (rest from reference TRBV2 and TRBJ2-7): EPEVTQTPSHQVTQMGQEVILRCVPISNHLYFYWYRQILGQKVEFLVSFYNNEISEKSEIFDDQFSVERPDGSNFTLKIRSTKLEDSAMYFCASSPDRGRYEQYFGPGTRLTVT.

The genes are TRBV4-3 and TRBJ1-3, with D possibly being TRBD1 (5 bases). Germline CDR1 is LGHNA and CDR2 is YSLEER. This CDR3 is built from 15 residues. The germline V and J ends were trimmed by 4 bases and 3 bases, with 13 bases remaining between them. In nucleotides, the CDR3 is TGCGCCAGCAGCCTCGGGACCCTTGATGGAAACACCATATATTTT. Amino acids: CASSLGTLDGNTIYF.

The rearrangement uses TRBV7-9 and TRBJ1-1; a weak D match, TRBD1 (5 bases). V dropped 1 base and J dropped 4 bases, with 19 bases sitting between them. CDR1 is SEHNR, CDR2 FQNEAQ, per germline (reference sequence). This CDR3 is 17 amino acids long. The CDR3 DNA follows: TGTGCCAGCAGCTTAGAGGGGTCCAGGAAAGTAAGCACTGAAGCTTTCTTT. As protein: CASSLEGSRKVSTEAFF.

This rearrangement joins TRBV7-2 to TRBJ2-1; the D gene could be TRBD1 or TRBD2 (5 bases each). There are 18 residues in the CDR3. Germline CDR1 is SGHTA and CDR2 is FQGNSA. Trimming stripped 5 bases from V and 6 bases from J, with 26 bases between. CDR3 residues: CASSHTRSLAERGNEQFF. CDR3 coding DNA: TGTGCCAGCAGCCATACTCGGTCTTTGGCGGAGAGGGGCAATGAGCAGTTCTTC.

J is TRBJ1-2 and V is TRBV4-3; D not resolved. V was shortened by 1 base and J by 4 bases, with 13 bases between the two germline ends. CDR1 LGHNA and CDR2 YSLEER come from the germline V gene. The CDR3 runs 15 residues. The CDR3 nucleotides are TGCGCCAGCAGCCAAGGTTCCGGGATCGTCTATGGCTACACCTTC. This translates into CASSQGSGIVYGYTF.

The rearrangement links TRBV11-2 to TRBJ2-2; maybe TRBD1 (5 bases). The CDR3 extends over 14 amino acids. V lost 5 bases, J lost 1 base, and 8 bases lay in between. Germline values: CDR1 SGHAT, CDR2 FQNNGV. The CDR3 nucleotides read TGTGCCAGCAGCGGAACAGGGAACACCGGGGAGCTGTTTTTT. Its protein is CASSGTGNTGELFF.

The V gene is TRBV11-2, the J gene TRBJ2-1, with D perhaps assigned TRBD1 or TRBD2 (5 bases each). CDR1 and CDR2 from the germline V gene are SGHAT and FQNNGV. The length of the CDR3 is 19 residues. V lost 0 bases and J lost 5, with 23 bases in between. CDR3 amino acids: CASSLDRDHLPTTHNEQFF. The CDR3 DNA reads as TGTGCCAGCAGCTTAGACCGGGACCACCTCCCCACCACGCACAATGAGCAGTTCTTC. The variable domain in full, completed from reference TRBV11-2 and TRBJ2-1, reads EAGVAQSPRYKIIEKRQSVAFWCNPISGHATLYWYQQILGQGPKLLIQFQNNGVVDDSQLPKDRFSAERLKGVDSTLKIQPAKLEDSAVYLCASSLDRDHLPTTHNEQFFGPGTRLTVL.

The rearrangement uses TRBV6-5 and TRBJ2-4; no clear D. Trimming pared 8 bases from V and 0 bases from J, leaving 11 bases between. CDR3 length: 14 amino acids. CDR1 and CDR2 from the germline V gene are MNHEY and SVGAGI. The CDR3 DNA reads TGTGCCAGCGGCAGAGGATTAGCCAAAAACATTCAGTACTTC. Protein product: CASGRGLAKNIQYF.

Written as DNA, the CDR3 is TGTGCCAGCAGTTTATTTTGGGGCGGGACAGGGGGCTCTGGGGCCAACGTCCTGACTTTC. Translated: CASSLFWGGTGGSGANVLTF. V gene TRBV28 combines with J gene TRBJ2-6; TRBD1 agrees at 11 bases. Germline V gene lookup returns CDR1 MDHEN and CDR2 SYDVKM. The trim removed 1 base at V and 0 bases at J, leaving 8 bases unmatched. The CDR3 loop spans 20 amino acids.

This chain uses TRBV6-6 with TRBJ1-1; weak D call: TRBD1 (5 bases). Germline loops: CDR1 MNHNY, CDR2 SVGAGI (reference sequence). There are 15 residues in the CDR3. V gave up 7 bases and J gave up 2 bases, with 17 bases separating them. The CDR3 loop is CASTPTKGLNTEAFF. Written as DNA, the CDR3 is TGTGCCAGCACCCCAACCAAGGGGCTAAACACTGAAGCTTTCTTT.

The chain carries TRBV11-1 and TRBJ2-7; tentatively, D is TRBD1 (6 bases). CDR3 length equals 15 residues. The ends were cut back, 1 base at V and 1 base at J, with 11 bases in the middle. CDR1 and CDR2 (germline): SGHAT, FQDESV (reference sequence). The CDR3 sequence is CASSLDWTASYEQYF. The CDR3 coding sequence is TGTGCCAGCAGCTTAGATTGGACAGCTTCCTACGAGCAGTACTTC.

The rearrangement uses TRBV20-1 and TRBJ2-1; no reliable D call. Germline V gene sequence: CDR1 DFQATT, CDR2 SNEGSKA (reference sequence). V was cut by 3 bases and J by 2 bases, with 11 bases left in between. The CDR3 extends over 14 amino acids. CDR3: CSASPPGAYNEQFF. The CDR3 DNA sequence: TGCAGTGCTAGTCCGCCTGGCGCCTACAATGAGCAGTTCTTC.

This clone was picked up a small number of times. This chain uses TRBV5-6 with TRBJ2-7; possibly TRBD2 for D (6 bases). Germline CDR1 reads SGHDT; CDR2 reads YYEEEE. V was cut by 4 bases and J by 6 bases, with 23 bases left in between. The CDR3 sequence is 16 residues long. In nucleotides, the CDR3 is TGTGCCAGCAGCCCCCCGGGGGACCCGCTAAGATCCGAGCAGTACTTC. Protein sequence: CASSPPGDPLRSEQYF.